The clone carrying this T cell receptor beta chain was counted ten times or more. CDR3-region Arm-PCR and iRepertoire HTBI primers produced the TCR beta libraries. TCRdb recomputed calls from the multiplex PCR reads with MiXCR, one row per CDR3 protein. The data contain approximately 360,000 distinct CDR3 sequences, roughly 25% of them singletons. There are 14 residues in the CDR3. The germline V and J ends were trimmed by 4 bases and 1 base, with 10 bases remaining between them. Germline assignment: CDR1 MNHEY and CDR2 SMNVEV (reference sequence). These data belong to a study of regulatory T cells in long-lasting Graves disease. Documented time point: persistent/refractory GD, antithyroid drugs over 5 years with positive TRAb. Isolated PBMC RNA provided the starting material for the TCR library.

The chain combines TRBV27 with TRBJ1-1; possible D gene TRBD1, 6 bases. The specimen comprised peripheral blood mononuclear cells (PBMCs), sampled when the disease was refractory, from a patient treated with antithyroid drugs. The clonotype comes from a woman between 35 and 50 years old with Graves disease. CDR3 DNA: TGTGCCAGCAGTTACGGACAGTCGAACACTGAAGCTTTCTTT. Translated, it gives CASSYGQSNTEAFF.